This T cell receptor (beta chain) came from a study of T-cell memory formation after mild COVID-19. In TCRdb, the 5' RACE reads were re-called with MiXCR into one record per CDR3 protein. Here the sample spans approximately 450,000 distinct CDR3 sequences, about 18% being singletons. The CDR3 is made up of 15 amino acids. Germline values: CDR1 LGHNA, CDR2 YNFKEQ. The germline V and J ends were trimmed by 0 bases and 3 bases, with 11 bases remaining between them. This clonotype was picked up a small number of times. Sequences were obtained from PBMCs or a T cell subset sorted from them (not recorded which). The V and J genes are TRBV4-2 and TRBJ1-2; D gene ambiguous. This receptor was taken from an adult woman who had mild COVID-19 (a few samples of this study predate the infection). Cell type and time point are not known. CDR3 in amino acids: CASSQDPGTDYGYTF. In DNA, the CDR3 is TGTGCCAGCAGCCAAGATCCGGGCACGGACTATGGCTACACCTTC.